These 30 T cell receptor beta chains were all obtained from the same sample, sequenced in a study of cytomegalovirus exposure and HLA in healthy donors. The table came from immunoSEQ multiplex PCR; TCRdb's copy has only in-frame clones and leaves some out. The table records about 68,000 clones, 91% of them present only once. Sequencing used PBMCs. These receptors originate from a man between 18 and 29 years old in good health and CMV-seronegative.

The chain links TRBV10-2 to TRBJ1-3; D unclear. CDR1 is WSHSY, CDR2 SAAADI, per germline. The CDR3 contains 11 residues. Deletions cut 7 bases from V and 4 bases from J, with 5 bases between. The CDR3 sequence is CASMSGNTIYF. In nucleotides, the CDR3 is TGCGCCAGCATGTCGGGAAACACCATATATTTT.

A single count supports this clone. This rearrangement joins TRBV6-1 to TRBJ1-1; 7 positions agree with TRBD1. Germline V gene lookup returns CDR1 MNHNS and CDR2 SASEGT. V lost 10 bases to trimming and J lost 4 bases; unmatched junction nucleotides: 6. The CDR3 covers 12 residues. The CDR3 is CAIKGAITEAFF. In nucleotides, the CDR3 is TGTGCCATCAAGGGGGCTATCACTGAAGCTTTCTTT.

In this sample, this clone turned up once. CDR3 nucleotides: TGTGCCAGCAGCTTGGGAAGAGCTGGGGCCAACGTCCTGACTTTC. It yields the protein CASSLGRAGANVLTF. The gene calls are TRBV5-8 and TRBJ2-6; D unresolved. V dropped 0 bases and J dropped 2 bases, with 6 bases sitting between them. There are 15 residues in the CDR3. Germline assignment: CDR1 SGHTS and CDR2 YDEGEE.

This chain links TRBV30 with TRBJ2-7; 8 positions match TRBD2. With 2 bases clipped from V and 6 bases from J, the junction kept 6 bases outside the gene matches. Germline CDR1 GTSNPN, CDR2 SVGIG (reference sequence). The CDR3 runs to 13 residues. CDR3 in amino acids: CAWSSSGGTEQYF. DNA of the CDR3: TGTGCCTGGAGTTCAAGCGGGGGTACCGAGCAGTACTTC.

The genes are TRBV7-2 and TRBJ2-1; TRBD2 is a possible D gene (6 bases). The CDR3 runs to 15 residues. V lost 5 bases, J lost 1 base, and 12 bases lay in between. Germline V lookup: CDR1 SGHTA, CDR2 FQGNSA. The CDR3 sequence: CASSPRGGSYNEQFF. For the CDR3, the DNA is TGTGCCAGCAGCCCGCGGGGCGGATCCTACAATGAGCAGTTCTTC.

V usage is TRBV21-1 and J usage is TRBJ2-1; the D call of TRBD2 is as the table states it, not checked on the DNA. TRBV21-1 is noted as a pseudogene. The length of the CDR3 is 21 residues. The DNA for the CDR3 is TGTGCCAGCAGCAGCCGAAACCCGAGTTTCTTTGCGGGAGGGTTCGTTAATGAGCAGTTCTTC. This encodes CASSSRNPSFFAGGFVNEQFF.

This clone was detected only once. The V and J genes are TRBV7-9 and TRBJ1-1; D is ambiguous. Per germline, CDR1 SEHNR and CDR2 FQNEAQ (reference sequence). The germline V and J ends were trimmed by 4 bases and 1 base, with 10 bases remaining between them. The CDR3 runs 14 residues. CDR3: CASSSETQNTEAFF. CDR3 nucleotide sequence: TGTGCCAGCAGCTCCGAGACACAGAACACTGAAGCTTTCTTT.

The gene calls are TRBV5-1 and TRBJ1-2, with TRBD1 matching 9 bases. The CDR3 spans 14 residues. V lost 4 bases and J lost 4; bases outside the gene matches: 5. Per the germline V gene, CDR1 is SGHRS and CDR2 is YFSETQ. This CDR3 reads CASSRPTGGYGYTF. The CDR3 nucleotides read TGCGCCAGCAGCCGACCGACAGGGGGCTATGGCTACACCTTC.

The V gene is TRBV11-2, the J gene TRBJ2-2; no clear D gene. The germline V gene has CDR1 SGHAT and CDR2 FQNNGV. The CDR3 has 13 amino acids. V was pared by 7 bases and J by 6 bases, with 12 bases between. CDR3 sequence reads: CASNFQLSGELFF. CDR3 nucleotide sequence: TGTGCCAGCAACTTTCAGTTGTCCGGGGAGCTGTTTTTT.

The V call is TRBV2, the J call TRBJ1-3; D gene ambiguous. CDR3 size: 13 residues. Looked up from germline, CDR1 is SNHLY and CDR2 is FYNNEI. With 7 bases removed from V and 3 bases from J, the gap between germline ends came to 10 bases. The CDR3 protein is CASTVAFGNTIYF. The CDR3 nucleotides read TGTGCCAGCACAGTAGCGTTTGGAAACACCATATATTTT.

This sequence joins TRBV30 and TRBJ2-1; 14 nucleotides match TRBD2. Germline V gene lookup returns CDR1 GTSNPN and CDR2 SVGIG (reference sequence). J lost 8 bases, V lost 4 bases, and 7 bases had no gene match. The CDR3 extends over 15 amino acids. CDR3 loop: CAWKEGLAGAYEQFF. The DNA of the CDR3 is TGTGCCTGGAAAGAGGGACTAGCGGGAGCCTATGAGCAGTTCTTC.

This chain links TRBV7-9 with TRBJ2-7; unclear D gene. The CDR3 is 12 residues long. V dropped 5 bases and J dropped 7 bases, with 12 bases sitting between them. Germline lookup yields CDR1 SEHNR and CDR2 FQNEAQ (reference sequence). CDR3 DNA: TGTGCCAGCAGCCCACCCAACGGGGAGCAGTACTTC. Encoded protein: CASSPPNGEQYF. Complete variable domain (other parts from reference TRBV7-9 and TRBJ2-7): DTGVSQNPRHKITKRGQNVTFRCDPISEHNRLYWYRQTLGQGPEFLTYFQNEAQLEKSRLLSDRFSAERPKGSFSTLEIQRTEQGDSAMYLCASSPPNGEQYFGPGTRLTVT.

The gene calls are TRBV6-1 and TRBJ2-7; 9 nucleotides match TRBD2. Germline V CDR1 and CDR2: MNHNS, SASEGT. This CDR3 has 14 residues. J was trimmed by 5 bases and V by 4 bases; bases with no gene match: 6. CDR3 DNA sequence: TGTGCCAGCAGTGGACTTAGCGGGAGCGACGAGCAGTACTTC. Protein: CASSGLSGSDEQYF.

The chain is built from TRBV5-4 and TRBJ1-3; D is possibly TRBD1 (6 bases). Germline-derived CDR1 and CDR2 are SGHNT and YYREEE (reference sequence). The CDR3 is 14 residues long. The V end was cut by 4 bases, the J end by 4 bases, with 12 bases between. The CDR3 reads CASSQRDMGNTIYF. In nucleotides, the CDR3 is TGTGCCAGCAGCCAACGGGACATGGGAAACACCATATATTTT. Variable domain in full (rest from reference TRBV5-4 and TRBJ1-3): ETGVTQSPTHLIKTRGQQVTLRCSSQSGHNTVSWYQQALGQGPQFIFQYYREEENGRGNFPPRFSGLQFPNYSSELNVNALELDDSALYLCASSQRDMGNTIYFGEGSWLTVV.

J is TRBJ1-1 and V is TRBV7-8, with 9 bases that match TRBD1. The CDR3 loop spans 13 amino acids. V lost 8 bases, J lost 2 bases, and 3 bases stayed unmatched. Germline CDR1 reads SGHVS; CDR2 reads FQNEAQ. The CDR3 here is CASGTGTNTEAFF. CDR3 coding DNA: TGTGCCAGCGGGACAGGGACTAACACTGAAGCTTTCTTT.

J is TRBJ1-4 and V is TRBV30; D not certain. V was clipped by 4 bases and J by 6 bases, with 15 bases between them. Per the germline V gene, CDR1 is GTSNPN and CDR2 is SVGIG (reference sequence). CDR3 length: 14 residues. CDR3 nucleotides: TGTGCCTGGACCGATCATCCGAAGCATGAAAAACTGTTTTTT. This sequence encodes CAWTDHPKHEKLFF.

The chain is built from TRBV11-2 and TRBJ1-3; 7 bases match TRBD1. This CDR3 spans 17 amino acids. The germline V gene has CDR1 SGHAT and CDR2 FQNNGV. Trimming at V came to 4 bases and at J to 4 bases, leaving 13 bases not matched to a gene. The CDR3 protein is CASSSPKEGARGNTIYF. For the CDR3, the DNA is TGTGCCAGCAGCTCTCCGAAAGAGGGGGCGCGGGGAAACACCATATATTTT.

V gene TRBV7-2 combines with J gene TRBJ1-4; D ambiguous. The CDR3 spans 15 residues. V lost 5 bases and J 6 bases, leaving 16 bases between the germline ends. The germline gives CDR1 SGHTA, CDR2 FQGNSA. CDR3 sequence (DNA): TGTGCCAGCAGCGCAAGGCAGGCTTTCGATGAAAAACTGTTTTTT. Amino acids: CASSARQAFDEKLFF.

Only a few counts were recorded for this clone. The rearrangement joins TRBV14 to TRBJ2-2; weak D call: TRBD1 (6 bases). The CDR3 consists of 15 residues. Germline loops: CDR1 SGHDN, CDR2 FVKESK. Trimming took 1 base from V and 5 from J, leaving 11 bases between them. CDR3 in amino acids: CASSQARTVTGELFF. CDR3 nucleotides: TGTGCCAGCAGCCAAGCTAGGACAGTAACCGGGGAGCTGTTTTTT.

As DNA, the CDR3 is TGTGCCAGCAGCTCCCCCATAGCGGACTCCTACAATGAGCAGTTCTTC. Its protein is CASSSPIADSYNEQFF. The V call is TRBV6-6, the J call TRBJ2-1, with a weak D call TRBD2 (6 bases). V lost 6 bases and J 0 bases, leaving 15 bases between the germline ends. The CDR3 consists of 16 residues. From germline, CDR1 is MNHNY and CDR2 SVGAGI (reference sequence).

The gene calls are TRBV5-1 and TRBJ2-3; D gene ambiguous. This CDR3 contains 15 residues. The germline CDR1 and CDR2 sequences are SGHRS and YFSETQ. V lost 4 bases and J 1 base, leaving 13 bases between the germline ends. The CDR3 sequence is CASSAPRVGTDTQYF. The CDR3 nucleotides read TGCGCCAGCAGCGCCCCACGGGTGGGCACAGATACGCAGTATTTT.

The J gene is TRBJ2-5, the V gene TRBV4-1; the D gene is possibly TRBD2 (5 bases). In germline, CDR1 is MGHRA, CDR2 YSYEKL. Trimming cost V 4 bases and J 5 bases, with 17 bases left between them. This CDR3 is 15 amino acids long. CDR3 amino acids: CASSLGDSIGETQYF. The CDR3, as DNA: TGCGCCAGCAGCCTGGGAGACTCCATCGGTGAGACCCAGTACTTC.

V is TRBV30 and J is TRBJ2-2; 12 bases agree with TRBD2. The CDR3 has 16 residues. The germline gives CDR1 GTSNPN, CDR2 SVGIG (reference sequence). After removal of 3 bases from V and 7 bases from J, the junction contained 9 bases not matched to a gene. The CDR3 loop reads CAWRNLAGGPGGELFF. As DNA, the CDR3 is TGTGCCTGGAGAAACCTAGCGGGAGGGCCGGGCGGGGAGCTGTTTTTT.

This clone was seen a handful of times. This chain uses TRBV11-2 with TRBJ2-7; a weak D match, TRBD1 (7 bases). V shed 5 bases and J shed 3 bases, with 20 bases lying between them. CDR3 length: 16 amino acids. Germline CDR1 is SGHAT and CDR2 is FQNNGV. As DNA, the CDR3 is TGTGCCAGCAGCCCGACTAGGGGGCGGAAAGACTACGAGCAGTACTTC. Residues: CASSPTRGRKDYEQYF.

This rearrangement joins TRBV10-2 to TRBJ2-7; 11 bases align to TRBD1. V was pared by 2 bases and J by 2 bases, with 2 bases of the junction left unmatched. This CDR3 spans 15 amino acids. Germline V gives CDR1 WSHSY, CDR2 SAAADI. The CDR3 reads CASSERTGGPYEQYF. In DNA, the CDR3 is TGCGCCAGCAGTGAGCGGACAGGGGGCCCCTACGAGCAGTACTTC.

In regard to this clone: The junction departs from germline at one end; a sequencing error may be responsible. DNA of the CDR3: TGTGCTAGCAGCCCGGACAGGGGGCGGGAGCAGTACTTC. It specifies CASSPDRGREQYF. V and J are TRBV7-7 and TRBJ2-7; 11 bases match TRBD1. Germline V gives CDR1 SSHAT, CDR2 FNYEAQ (reference sequence). This CDR3 is 13 amino acids long.

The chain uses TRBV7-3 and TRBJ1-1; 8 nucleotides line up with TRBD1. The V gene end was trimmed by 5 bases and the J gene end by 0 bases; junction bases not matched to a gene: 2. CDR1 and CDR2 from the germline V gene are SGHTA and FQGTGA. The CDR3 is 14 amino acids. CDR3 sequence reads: CASSRDRLNTEAFF. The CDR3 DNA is TGTGCCAGCAGCCGGGACAGGTTGAACACTGAAGCTTTCTTT.

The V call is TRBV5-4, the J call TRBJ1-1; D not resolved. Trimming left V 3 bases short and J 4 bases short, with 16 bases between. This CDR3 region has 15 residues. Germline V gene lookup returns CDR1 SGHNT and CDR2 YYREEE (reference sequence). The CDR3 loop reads CASSSILTRGTEAFF. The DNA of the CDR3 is TGTGCCAGCAGCTCCATACTGACCCGAGGCACTGAAGCTTTCTTT.

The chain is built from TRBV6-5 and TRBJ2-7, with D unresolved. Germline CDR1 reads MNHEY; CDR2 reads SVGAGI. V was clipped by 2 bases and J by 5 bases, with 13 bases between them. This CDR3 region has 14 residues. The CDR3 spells CASSYGQVYDEQYF. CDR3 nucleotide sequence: TGTGCCAGCAGTTACGGGCAGGTGTACGACGAGCAGTACTTC.

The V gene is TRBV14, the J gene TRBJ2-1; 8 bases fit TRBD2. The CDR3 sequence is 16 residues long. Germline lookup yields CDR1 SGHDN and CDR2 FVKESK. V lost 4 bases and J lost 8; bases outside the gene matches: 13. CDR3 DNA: TGTGCCAGCAGCCCGGACTTCGGACTAGCTTCCCATGAGCAGTTCTTC. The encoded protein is CASSPDFGLASHEQFF. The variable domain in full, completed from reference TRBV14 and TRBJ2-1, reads EAGVTQFPSHSVIEKGQTVTLRCDPISGHDNLYWYRRVMGKEIKFLLHFVKESKQDESGMPNNRFLAERTGGTYSTLKVQPAELEDSGVYFCASSPDFGLASHEQFFGPGTRLTVL.